This passage covers 3 T cell receptor beta chains from one sample sequenced in a study of T cells in Graves' hyperthyroidism and ophthalmopathy. The TCR beta CDR3 regions underwent amplification using RNA transcripts as the source. First-round RT-PCR of the TCR CDR3 relied on the HTBI primer set. Each CDR3 protein gets one entry after TCRdb re-called the multiplex PCR reads with MiXCR. The data contain some 600,000 distinct CDR3 sequences, roughly 46% of them singletons. Sample: peripheral blood or thyroid tissue (not recorded which). The receptors stem from a woman between 18 and 29 years old with Graves' hyperthyroidism.

This clonotype showed up just a few times. V gene TRBV14 combines with J gene TRBJ1-1; D not certain. This CDR3 has 15 residues. Per germline, CDR1 SGHDN and CDR2 FVKESK. V lost 1 base, J lost 1 base, and 10 bases lay in between. The CDR3 here is CASSQVSGWNTEAFF. The CDR3 DNA sequence: TGTGCCAGCAGCCAAGTCTCTGGATGGAACACTGAAGCTTTCTTT.

This chain joins TRBV24-1 and TRBJ2-3; unclear D gene. Trimming removed 3 bases at V and 6 bases at J, with 9 bases between. The CDR3 has 13 residues. Germline V CDR1 and CDR2: KGHDR, SFDVKD. CDR3 coding DNA: TGTGCCACCAGTGATGGCTCCAGGGATACGCAGTATTTT. Protein product: CATSDGSRDTQYF.

This clonotype occurred many times. The J gene is TRBJ1-2, the V gene TRBV24-1; no definite D call. V shed 3 bases and J shed 4 bases, with 14 bases lying between them. CDR3 size: 15 residues. CDR1 KGHDR and CDR2 SFDVKD come from the germline V gene. For the CDR3, the DNA is TGTGCCACCAGTGATCCCACGGGCGGTACCTATGGCTACACCTTC. Amino acid sequence: CATSDPTGGTYGYTF.